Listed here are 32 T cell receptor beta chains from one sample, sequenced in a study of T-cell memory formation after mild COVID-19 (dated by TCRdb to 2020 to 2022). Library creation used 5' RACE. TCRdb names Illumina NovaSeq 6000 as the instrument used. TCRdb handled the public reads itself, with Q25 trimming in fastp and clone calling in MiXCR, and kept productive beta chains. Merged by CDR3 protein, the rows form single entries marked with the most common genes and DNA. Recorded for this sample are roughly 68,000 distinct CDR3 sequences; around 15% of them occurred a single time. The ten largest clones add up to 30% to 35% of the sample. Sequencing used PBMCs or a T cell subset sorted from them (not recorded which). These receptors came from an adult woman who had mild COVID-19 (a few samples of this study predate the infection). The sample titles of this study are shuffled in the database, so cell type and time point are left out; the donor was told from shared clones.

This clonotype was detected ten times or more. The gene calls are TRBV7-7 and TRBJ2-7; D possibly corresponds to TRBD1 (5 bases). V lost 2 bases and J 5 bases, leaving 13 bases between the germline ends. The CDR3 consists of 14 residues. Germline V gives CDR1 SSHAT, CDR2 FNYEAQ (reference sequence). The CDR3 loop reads CASSLTQGTHEQYF. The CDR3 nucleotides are TGTGCCAGCAGCTTAACTCAGGGTACCCACGAGCAGTACTTC. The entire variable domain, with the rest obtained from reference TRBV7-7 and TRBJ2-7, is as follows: GAGVSQSPRYKVTKRGQDVTLRCDPISSHATLYWYQQALGQGPEFLTYFNYEAQPDKSGLPSDRFSAERPEGSISTLTIQRTEQRDSAMYRCASSLTQGTHEQYFGPGTRLTVT.

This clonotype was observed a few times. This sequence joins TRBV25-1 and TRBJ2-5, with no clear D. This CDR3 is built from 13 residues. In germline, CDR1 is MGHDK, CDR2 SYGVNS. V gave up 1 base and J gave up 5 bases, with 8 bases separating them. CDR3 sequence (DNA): TGTGCCAGCAGTGAATTAAACCGGGAGACCCAGTACTTC. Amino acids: CASSELNRETQYF.

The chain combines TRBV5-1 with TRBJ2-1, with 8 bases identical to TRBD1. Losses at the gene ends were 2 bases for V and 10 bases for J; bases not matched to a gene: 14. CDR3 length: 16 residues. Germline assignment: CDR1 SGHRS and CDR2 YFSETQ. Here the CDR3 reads CASSFLGQGKHQEQFF. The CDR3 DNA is TGCGCCAGCAGCTTCCTCGGACAGGGAAAACACCAGGAGCAGTTCTTC.

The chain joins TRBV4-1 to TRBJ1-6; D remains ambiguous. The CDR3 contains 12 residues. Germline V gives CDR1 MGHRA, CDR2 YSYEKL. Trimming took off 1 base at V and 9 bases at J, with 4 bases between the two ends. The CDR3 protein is CASSQGTSPLHF. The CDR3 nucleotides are TGCGCCAGCAGCCAAGGTACTTCACCCCTCCACTTT.

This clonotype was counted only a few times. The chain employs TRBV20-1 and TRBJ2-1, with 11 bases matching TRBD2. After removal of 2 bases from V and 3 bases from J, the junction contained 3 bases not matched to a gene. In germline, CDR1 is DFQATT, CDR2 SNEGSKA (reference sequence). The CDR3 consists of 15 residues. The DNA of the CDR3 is TGCAGTGCTAGATGGGGACTAGCGGACTACAATGAGCAGTTCTTC. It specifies CSARWGLADYNEQFF.

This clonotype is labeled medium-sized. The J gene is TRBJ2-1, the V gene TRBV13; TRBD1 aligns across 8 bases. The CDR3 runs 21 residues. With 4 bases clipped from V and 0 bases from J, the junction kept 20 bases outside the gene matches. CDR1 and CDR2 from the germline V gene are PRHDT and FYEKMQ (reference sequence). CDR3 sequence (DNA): TGTGCCAGCAGCTCCTTTAAACCGGGACAGGAGGTTTCGAGCTCCTACAATGAGCAGTTCTTC. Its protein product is CASSSFKPGQEVSSSYNEQFF.

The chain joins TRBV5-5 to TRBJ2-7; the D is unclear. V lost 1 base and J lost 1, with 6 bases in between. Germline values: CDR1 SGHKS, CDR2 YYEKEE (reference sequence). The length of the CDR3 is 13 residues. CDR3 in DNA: TGTGCCAGCAGCTTGACAGATTCCTACGAGCAGTACTTC. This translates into CASSLTDSYEQYF.

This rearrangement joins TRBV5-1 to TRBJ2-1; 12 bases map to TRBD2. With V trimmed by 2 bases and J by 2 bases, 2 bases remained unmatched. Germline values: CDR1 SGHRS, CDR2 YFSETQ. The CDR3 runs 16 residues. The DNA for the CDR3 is TGCGCCAGCAGCTTCGGACTAGCGGGACCCTACAATGAGCAGTTCTTC. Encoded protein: CASSFGLAGPYNEQFF.

The CDR3 protein is CATSRELQDTDTQYF. The CDR3 nucleotides are TGTGCCACCAGCAGAGAACTCCAGGACACAGATACGCAGTATTTT. The chain carries TRBV15 and TRBJ2-3; no definite D call. Germline lookup yields CDR1 LNHNV and CDR2 YYDKDF (reference sequence). The CDR3 length is 15 residues. V lost 0 bases, J lost 2 bases, and 9 bases lay in between.

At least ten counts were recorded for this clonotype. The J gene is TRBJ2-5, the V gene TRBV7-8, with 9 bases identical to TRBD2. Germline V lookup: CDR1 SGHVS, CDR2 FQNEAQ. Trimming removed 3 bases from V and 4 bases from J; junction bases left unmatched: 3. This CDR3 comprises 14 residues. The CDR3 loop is CASSFLAGSETQYF. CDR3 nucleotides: TGTGCCAGCAGCTTTCTAGCGGGATCAGAGACCCAGTACTTC.

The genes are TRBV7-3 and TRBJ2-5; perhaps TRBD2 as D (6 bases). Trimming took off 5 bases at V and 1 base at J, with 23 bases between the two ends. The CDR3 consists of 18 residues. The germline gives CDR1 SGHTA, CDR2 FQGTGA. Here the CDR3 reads CASSPGVVAARPQETQYF. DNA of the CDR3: TGTGCCAGCAGCCCCGGGGTGGTAGCGGCCCGACCCCAAGAGACCCAGTACTTC.

CDR3 bases: TGCGCCAGCAGCGGTTGGCGCCAGGCCCAGGGAGATACGCAGTATTTT. Translated: CASSGWRQAQGDTQYF. The V call is TRBV5-1, the J call TRBJ2-3, with D possibly being TRBD1 (5 bases). Trimming removed 4 bases from V and 5 bases from J, with 20 bases in between. Germline V lookup: CDR1 SGHRS, CDR2 YFSETQ. The CDR3 has 16 residues.

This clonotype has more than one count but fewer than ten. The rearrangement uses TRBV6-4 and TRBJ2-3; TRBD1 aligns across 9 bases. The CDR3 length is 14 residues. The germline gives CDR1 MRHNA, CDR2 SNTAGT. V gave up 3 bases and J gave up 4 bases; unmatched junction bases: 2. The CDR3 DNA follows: TGTGCCAGCAGTGAGGGACAGGGAGCAGATACGCAGTATTTT. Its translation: CASSEGQGADTQYF.

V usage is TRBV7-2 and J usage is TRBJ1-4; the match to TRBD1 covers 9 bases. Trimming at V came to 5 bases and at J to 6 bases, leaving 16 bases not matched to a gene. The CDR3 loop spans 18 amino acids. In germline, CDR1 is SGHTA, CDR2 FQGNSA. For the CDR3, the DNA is TGTGCCAGCAGCCCCACCGGGACAGGGCCTATCAAGGATGAAAAACTGTTTTTT. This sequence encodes CASSPTGTGPIKDEKLFF.

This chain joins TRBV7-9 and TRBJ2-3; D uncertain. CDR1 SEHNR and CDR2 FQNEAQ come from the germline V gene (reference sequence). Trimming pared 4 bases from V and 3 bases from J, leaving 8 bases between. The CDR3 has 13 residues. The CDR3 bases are TGTGCCAGCAGCTCGCTAGGAACAGATACGCAGTATTTT. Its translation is CASSSLGTDTQYF.

The CDR3 bases are TGTGCCAGTGGGAATTCCGGGACACGCTATGGCTACACCTTC. It yields the protein CASGNSGTRYGYTF. The V gene is TRBV19, the J gene TRBJ1-2, with a tentative D call TRBD1 (6 bases). CDR3 size: 14 residues. V gave up 8 bases and J gave up 4 bases, with 17 bases separating them. CDR1 is LNHDA, CDR2 SQIVND, per germline (reference sequence). The complete variable domain, with remaining parts taken from reference TRBV19 and TRBJ1-2, reads DGGITQSPKYLFRKEGQNVTLSCEQNLNHDAMYWYRQDPGQGLRLIYYSQIVNDFQKGDIAEGYSVSREKKESFPLTVTSAQKNPTAFYLCASGNSGTRYGYTFGSGTRLTVV.

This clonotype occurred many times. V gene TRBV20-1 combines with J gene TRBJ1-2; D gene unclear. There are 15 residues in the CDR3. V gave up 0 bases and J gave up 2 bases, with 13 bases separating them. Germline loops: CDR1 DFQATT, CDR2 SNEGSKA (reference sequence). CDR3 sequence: CSARDHASENYGYTF. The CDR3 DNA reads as TGCAGTGCTAGAGATCATGCAAGCGAGAACTATGGCTACACCTTC.

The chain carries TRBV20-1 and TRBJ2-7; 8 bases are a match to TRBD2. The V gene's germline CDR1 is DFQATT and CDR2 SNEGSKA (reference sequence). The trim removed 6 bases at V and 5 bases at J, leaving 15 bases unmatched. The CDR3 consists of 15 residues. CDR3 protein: CSASPRDGTSDEQYF. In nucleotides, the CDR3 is TGCAGTGCCTCGCCCCGAGACGGGACTAGTGACGAGCAGTACTTC.

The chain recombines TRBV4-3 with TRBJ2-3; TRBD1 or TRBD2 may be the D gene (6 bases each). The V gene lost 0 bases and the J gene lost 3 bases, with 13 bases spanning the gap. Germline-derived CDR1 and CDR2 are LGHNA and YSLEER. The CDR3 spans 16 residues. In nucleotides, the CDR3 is TGCGCCAGCAGCCAAGACGGGGGCGGTAGGACAGATACGCAGTATTTT. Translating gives CASSQDGGGRTDTQYF.

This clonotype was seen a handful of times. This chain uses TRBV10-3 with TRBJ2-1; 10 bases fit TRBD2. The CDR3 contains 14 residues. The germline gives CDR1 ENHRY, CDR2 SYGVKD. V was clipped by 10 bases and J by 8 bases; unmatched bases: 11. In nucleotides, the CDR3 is TGTGCCACATCAATAGCGGGAGGCTGGGATGAGCAGTTCTTC. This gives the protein CATSIAGGWDEQFF.

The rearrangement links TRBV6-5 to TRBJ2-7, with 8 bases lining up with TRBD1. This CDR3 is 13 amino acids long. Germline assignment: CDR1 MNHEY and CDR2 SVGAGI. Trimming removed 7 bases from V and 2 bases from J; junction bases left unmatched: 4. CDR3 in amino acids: CASTGTGPYEQYF. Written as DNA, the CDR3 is TGTGCCAGCACCGGGACAGGTCCCTACGAGCAGTACTTC.

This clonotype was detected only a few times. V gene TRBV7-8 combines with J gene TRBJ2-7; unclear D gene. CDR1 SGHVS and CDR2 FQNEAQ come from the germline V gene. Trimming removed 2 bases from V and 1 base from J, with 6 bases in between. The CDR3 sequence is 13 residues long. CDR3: CASSLSRSYEQYF. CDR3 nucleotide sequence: TGTGCCAGCAGCTTAAGTAGGTCCTACGAGCAGTACTTC.

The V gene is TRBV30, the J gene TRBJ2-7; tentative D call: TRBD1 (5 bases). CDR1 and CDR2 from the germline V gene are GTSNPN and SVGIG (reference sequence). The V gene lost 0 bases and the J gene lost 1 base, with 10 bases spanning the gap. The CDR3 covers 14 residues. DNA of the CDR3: TGTGCCTGGAGTGTAGGGGCAGGATCCTACGAGCAGTACTTC. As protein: CAWSVGAGSYEQYF. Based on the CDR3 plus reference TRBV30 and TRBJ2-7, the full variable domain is SQTIHQWPATLVQPVGSPLSLECTVEGTSNPNLYWYRQAAGRGLQLLFYSVGIGQISSEVPQNLSASRPQDRQFILSSKKLLLSDSGFYLCAWSVGAGSYEQYFGPGTRLTVT.

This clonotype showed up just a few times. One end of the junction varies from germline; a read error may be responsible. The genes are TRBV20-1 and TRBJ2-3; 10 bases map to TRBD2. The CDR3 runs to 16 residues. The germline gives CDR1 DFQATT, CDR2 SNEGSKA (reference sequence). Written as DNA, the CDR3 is TGCAGTGCTGGAGGAGCTAGCGGGGGAGACACAGATGCGCAGTGTTTT. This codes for CSAGGASGGDTDAQCF.

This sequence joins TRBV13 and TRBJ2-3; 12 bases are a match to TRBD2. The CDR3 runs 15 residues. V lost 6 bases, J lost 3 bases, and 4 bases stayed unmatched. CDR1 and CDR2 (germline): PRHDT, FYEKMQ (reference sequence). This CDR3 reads CASSSSGRGTDTQYF. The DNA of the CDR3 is TGTGCCAGCAGTTCTAGCGGGAGGGGTACAGATACGCAGTATTTT.

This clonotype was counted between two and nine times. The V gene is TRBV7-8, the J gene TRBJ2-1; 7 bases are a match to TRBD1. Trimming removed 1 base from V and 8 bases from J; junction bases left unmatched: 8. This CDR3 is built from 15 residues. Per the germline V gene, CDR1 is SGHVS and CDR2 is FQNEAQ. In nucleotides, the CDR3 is TGTGCCAGCAGCTTAGTACAGGGGCAAAGAGATGAGCAGTTCTTC. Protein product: CASSLVQGQRDEQFF.

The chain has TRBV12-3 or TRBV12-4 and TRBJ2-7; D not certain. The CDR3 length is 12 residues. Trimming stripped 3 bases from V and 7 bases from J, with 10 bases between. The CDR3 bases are TGTGCCAGCAGTTTCCCTTTGGGGGAGCAGTACTTC. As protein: CASSFPLGEQYF.

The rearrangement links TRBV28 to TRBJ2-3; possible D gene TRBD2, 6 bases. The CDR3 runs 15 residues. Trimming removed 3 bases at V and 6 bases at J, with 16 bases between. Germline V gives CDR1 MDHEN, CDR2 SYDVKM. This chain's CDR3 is CASSLEGRWGDTQYF. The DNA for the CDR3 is TGTGCCAGCAGTTTGGAGGGCAGGTGGGGGGATACGCAGTATTTT.

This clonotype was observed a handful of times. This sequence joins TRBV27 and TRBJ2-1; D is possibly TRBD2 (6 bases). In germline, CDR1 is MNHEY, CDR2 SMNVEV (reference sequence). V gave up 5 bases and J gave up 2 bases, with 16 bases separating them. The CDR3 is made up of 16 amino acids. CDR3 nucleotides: TGTGCCAGCAGTCCCCGTTGGGGGGAACCCTACAATGAGCAGTTCTTC. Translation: CASSPRWGEPYNEQFF.

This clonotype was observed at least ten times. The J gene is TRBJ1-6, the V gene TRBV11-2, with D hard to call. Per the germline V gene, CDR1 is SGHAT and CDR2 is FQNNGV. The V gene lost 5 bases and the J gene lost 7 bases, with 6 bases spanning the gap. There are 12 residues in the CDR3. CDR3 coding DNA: TGTGCCAGCAGCGCGGTGAATTCACCCCTCCACTTT. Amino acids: CASSAVNSPLHF.

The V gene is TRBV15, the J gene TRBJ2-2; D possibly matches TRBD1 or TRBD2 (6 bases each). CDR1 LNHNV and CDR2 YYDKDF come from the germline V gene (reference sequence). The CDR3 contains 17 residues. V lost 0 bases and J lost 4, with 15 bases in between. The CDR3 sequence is CATSRDPGGPVTGELFF. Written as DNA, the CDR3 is TGTGCCACCAGCAGAGATCCTGGGGGGCCGGTCACCGGGGAGCTGTTTTTT.

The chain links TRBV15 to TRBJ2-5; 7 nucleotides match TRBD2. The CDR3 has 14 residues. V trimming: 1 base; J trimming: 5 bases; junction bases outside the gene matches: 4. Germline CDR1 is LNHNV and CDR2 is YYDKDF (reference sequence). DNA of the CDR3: TGTGCCACCAGCAGAGTACTAGCGTCGGAGACCCAGTACTTC. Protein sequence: CATSRVLASETQYF.